A selection of T cell receptor beta chains follows, all from one sample in a study of OX40 agonist ivuxolimab in advanced cancers. Clones were read by immunoSEQ multiplex PCR, and TCRdb kept only the in-frame ones, dropping some. The table includes some 74,000 clones, over 75% detected once. Sequenced here: CD4+ or CD8+ T cells sorted from blood, sampled in a trial of the OX40 agonist ivuxolimab. Source of these receptors: an adult with an advanced solid tumor such as melanoma, head and neck, liver or kidney cancer. Each CDR3 is given with its conserved first and last residue. The D gene is left open where the match is weak. Clone size is not always given. Where it is, it says once, few, many or a class for expanded clones.

CDR3 protein	CDR3 DNA	J gene	V gene	CDR3 length	D gene	clone size
CASSFGGSWSYEQYF	TGCGCCAGCAGCTTCGGGGGGAGTTGGTCCTACGAGCAGTACTTC	TRBJ2-7	TRBV5-1	15	TRBD2	.
CAHNRGGARAYNEQFF	TGTGCCCACAACCGGGGCGGGGCCCGCGCCTACAATGAGCAGTTCTTC	TRBJ2-1	TRBV28	16	.	.
CAWSLGRGPYNEQFF	TGTGCCTGGAGTTTGGGGCGGGGACCCTACAATGAGCAGTTCTTC	TRBJ2-1	TRBV30	15	.	.
CASSLGAGLRETQYF	TGTGCCAGCAGCTTAGGGGCGGGACTTAGAGAGACCCAGTACTTC	TRBJ2-5	TRBV7-2	15	.	.
CASSDSGSGNTIYF	TGTGCCAGCAGCGATAGCGGCTCTGGAAACACCATATATTTT	TRBJ1-3	TRBV6-1	14	.	.
CASSNRQGQWTDTQYF	TGTGCCAGCAGCAATAGACAGGGCCAATGGACAGATACGCAGTATTTT	TRBJ2-3	TRBV7-6	16	TRBD1	few
CSVEVRGEQYF	TGCAGCGTTGAAGTGCGGGGCGAGCAGTACTTC	TRBJ2-7	TRBV29-1	11	.	.
CASSLGEVGGQPQHF	TGTGCCAGCAGCTTAGGGGAGGTCGGGGGACAGCCCCAGCATTTT	TRBJ1-5	TRBV7-8	15	.	few
CASSDSGRATEAFF	TGTGCCAGCAGTGACTCTGGCAGGGCTACTGAAGCTTTCTTT	TRBJ1-1	TRBV6-4	14	.	.
CAAIETSGFYEQYF	TGTGCCGCGATAGAGACTAGCGGTTTCTACGAGCAGTACTTC	TRBJ2-7	TRBV21-1	14	.	.
CASSPPGWGREKLFF	TGTGCCAGCTCACCACCGGGATGGGGGCGTGAAAAACTGTTTTTT	TRBJ1-4	TRBV18	15	.	.
CSVERWRTGELFF	TGCAGCGTTGAACGCTGGAGAACCGGGGAGCTGTTTTTT	TRBJ2-2	TRBV29-1	13	.	.
CASSLQGVDTQYF	TGTGCCAGCAGTTTGCAGGGGGTCGATACGCAGTATTTT	TRBJ2-3	TRBV28	13	TRBD1	.
CASSGGTGGPLMREQYF	TGTGCCAGCAGCGGAGGGACAGGGGGCCCCTTGATGCGTGAGCAGTACTTC	TRBJ2-7	TRBV7-9	17	TRBD1	.
CASSLIPGGGTRYEQYF	TGCGCCAGCAGCTTGATACCAGGGGGGGGTACTCGTTACGAGCAGTACTTC	TRBJ2-7	TRBV5-1	17	.	.
CATSKQYGLSYNEQFF	TGTGCCACCAGCAAGCAATATGGGCTATCCTACAATGAGCAGTTCTTC	TRBJ2-1	TRBV15	16	.	.
CASSFSEDEQYF	TGTGCCAGCAGCTTTAGTGAGGACGAGCAGTACTTC	TRBJ2-7	TRBV11-2	12	.	.
CACSGTTADTQYF	TGTGCCTGTTCCGGGACAACAGCGGATACGCAGTATTTT	TRBJ2-3	TRBV19	13	.	.
CASSLGKQGIQFF	TGTGCCAGCAGCTTGGGAAAACAGGGGATACAGTTCTTC	TRBJ2-1	TRBV7-2	13	TRBD1	.
CASTRGQNTEAFF	TGTGCCAGCACCCGGGGACAGAACACTGAAGCTTTCTTT	TRBJ1-1	TRBV14	13	.	few
CASSTGSTYEQYF	TGTGCCAGTAGTACCGGGTCCACCTACGAGCAGTACTTC	TRBJ2-7	TRBV19	13	.	.
CASSMLSTSPEQYF	TGTGCCAGTAGTATGTTGAGTACCTCTCCCGAGCAGTACTTC	TRBJ2-7	TRBV19	14	.	.
CASSASSTDTQYF	TGTGCCAGCAGCGCCTCTAGCACAGATACGCAGTATTTT	TRBJ2-3	TRBV9	13	.	.
CASSPWDPVGTDTQYF	TGCGCCAGCAGCCCCTGGGACCCCGTCGGGACAGATACGCAGTATTTT	TRBJ2-3	TRBV5-1	16	.	.
CASSENGYTNEKLFF	TGTGCCAGCAGTGAAAATGGATATACTAATGAAAAACTGTTTTTT	TRBJ1-4	TRBV2	15	.	.
CASSRTSGSGTDTQYF	TGTGCCAGTAGTAGGACTAGCGGGAGTGGGACAGATACGCAGTATTTT	TRBJ2-3	TRBV19	16	TRBD2	.
CSVETVQETQYF	TGCAGCGTGGAGACGGTACAAGAGACCCAGTACTTC	TRBJ2-5	TRBV29-1	12	.	.
CASSLFGAGLGNEQFF	TGCGCCAGCAGCTTATTCGGAGCGGGACTAGGGAATGAGCAGTTCTTC	TRBJ2-1	TRBV5-1	16	TRBD2	.
CASSHTREPYEQYF	TGCGCCAGCAGTCACACCAGGGAGCCCTACGAGCAGTACTTC	TRBJ2-7	TRBV23-1	14	.	.
CASSYGERYEQYF	TGTGCCAGCAGTTACGGGGAACGTTACGAGCAGTACTTC	TRBJ2-7	TRBV6-6	13	.	.
CATSREKGHTYNEQFF	TGTGCCACCAGCAGAGAGAAGGGACATACCTACAATGAGCAGTTCTTC	TRBJ2-1	TRBV15	16	.	.
CASSFTGMNTGELFF	TGCGCCAGCAGCTTCACAGGGATGAACACCGGGGAGCTGTTTTTT	TRBJ2-2	TRBV5-1	15	.	.
CASSPGGGLASASTDTQYF	TGTGCCAGCAGCCCGGGGGGGGGACTGGCCTCCGCTAGCACAGATACGCAGTATTTT	TRBJ2-3	TRBV5-4	19	TRBD2	few
CASSQYGGTNEKLFF	TGTGCCAGCAGCCAGTACGGGGGAACTAATGAAAAACTGTTTTTT	TRBJ1-4	TRBV4-2	15	.	once
CASSFRQGNYGYTF	TGTGCCAGCAGTTTTCGCCAGGGTAACTATGGCTACACCTTC	TRBJ1-2	TRBV27	14	.	.
CATRDISNQPQHF	TGTGCCACCAGGGATATTAGCAATCAGCCCCAGCATTTT	TRBJ1-5	TRBV10-3	13	.	.
CASSLYRDKNEQFF	TGTGCCAGCAGCTTATACAGGGATAAGAATGAGCAGTTCTTC	TRBJ2-1	TRBV11-2	14	.	.
CASSHPTGRNTEAFF	TGTGCCAGCAGCCACCCGACAGGGCGGAACACTGAAGCTTTCTTT	TRBJ1-1	TRBV4-2	15	TRBD1	.
CASSSGTGRTNNEQFF	TGTGCCAGCAGCTCAGGGACCGGGAGGACCAACAATGAGCAGTTCTTC	TRBJ2-1	TRBV7-2	16	TRBD2	.
CASSIRAGLNTGELFF	TGTGCCAGTAGTATTAGGGCGGGGCTCAACACCGGGGAGCTGTTTTTT	TRBJ2-2	TRBV19	16	.	.
CASSIDGTEPYNEQFF	TGTGCCAGTAGTATAGATGGAACTGAGCCCTACAATGAGCAGTTCTTC	TRBJ2-1	TRBV19	16	.	.
CASNRGQKKSSQPQHF	TGTGCCTCCAACCGAGGACAGAAGAAATCGTCTCAGCCCCAGCATTTT	TRBJ1-5	TRBV19	16	.	.
CASSRGTVNTGELFF	TGTGCCAGTAGCAGAGGGACCGTGAACACCGGGGAGCTGTTTTTT	TRBJ2-2	TRBV19	15	.	.
CASSSQGTGSNSNQPQHF	TGTGCCAGCAGCTCCCAGGGGACAGGGAGCAATAGCAATCAGCCCCAGCATTTT	TRBJ1-5	TRBV5-6	18	TRBD1	.
CASSLSTDTQYF	TGTGCCAGCAGCCTAAGCACAGATACGCAGTATTTT	TRBJ2-3	TRBV5-6	12	.	.
CASTPSGRSHEQYF	TGTGCCAGCACACCAAGCGGGAGGAGCCACGAGCAGTACTTC	TRBJ2-7	TRBV28	14	TRBD2	once
CASSLEGGNQPQHF	TGTGCCAGCAGCTTGGAAGGGGGCAATCAGCCCCAGCATTTT	TRBJ1-5	TRBV5-5	14	.	.
CASSPAGRSGANVLTF	TGTGCCAGCAGTCCCGCGGGGCGCTCTGGGGCCAACGTCCTGACTTTC	TRBJ2-6	TRBV6-4	16	.	.
CASSYRDRAYEQYF	TGTGCCAGCAGCTACCGGGACAGGGCCTACGAGCAGTACTTC	TRBJ2-7	TRBV9	14	TRBD1	once